These 16 T cell receptor beta chains came from one sample sequenced in a study of blood T cell repertoires in COVID-19. Only in-frame clones appear in the TCRdb table, and some are missing; sequencing was by immunoSEQ multiplex PCR. The sample records approximately 170,000 clones, around nine tenths being singletons. Sequencing used peripheral blood. These receptors all come from a man aged 30-40 years with acute or convalescent COVID-19.

The J gene is TRBJ2-7, the V gene TRBV5-1, with 12 nucleotides matching TRBD1. This CDR3 region has 15 residues. The trim removed 4 bases at V and 7 bases at J, leaving 9 bases unmatched. Per the germline V gene, CDR1 is SGHRS and CDR2 is YFSETQ. In nucleotides, the CDR3 is TGCGCCAGCAGCAGTACCGGGACAGGGGGCTCGGAGCAGTACTTC. It is translated as CASSSTGTGGSEQYF.

The chain employs TRBV7-2 and TRBJ1-5, with 12 nucleotides matching TRBD1. V dropped 2 bases and J dropped 7; count of bases not matched to a gene: 6. Germline values: CDR1 SGHTA, CDR2 FQGNSA. The CDR3 is made up of 16 amino acids. CDR3 protein: CASSLMGQGANQPQHF. The CDR3, as DNA: TGTGCCAGCAGCTTAATGGGACAGGGGGCAAACCAGCCCCAGCATTTT.

This clone came up once. This chain connects TRBV2 to TRBJ2-5; the D gene is possibly TRBD2 (6 bases). V was pared by 6 bases and J by 4 bases, with 18 bases between. This CDR3 is built from 15 residues. Germline values: CDR1 SNHLY, CDR2 FYNNEI. CDR3 amino acids: CASSTGPAGLETQYF. In DNA, the CDR3 is TGTGCCAGCAGCACGGGACCGGCGGGGTTAGAGACCCAGTACTTC.

The V and J genes are TRBV2 and TRBJ1-1; D might be TRBD1 (5 bases). V was cut by 4 bases and J by 8 bases, with 14 bases left in between. Germline lookup yields CDR1 SNHLY and CDR2 FYNNEI. CDR3 size: 13 residues. The CDR3 coding sequence is TGTGCCAGCAGTGTGGAAGGGAGGACAGAAGCTTTCTTT. Amino acid sequence: CASSVEGRTEAFF. The variable domain in full, with the rest retrieved from reference TRBV2 and TRBJ1-1, is EPEVTQTPSHQVTQMGQEVILRCVPISNHLYFYWYRQILGQKVEFLVSFYNNEISEKSEIFDDQFSVERPDGSNFTLKIRSTKLEDSAMYFCASSVEGRTEAFFGQGTRLTVV.

This rearrangement joins TRBV2 to TRBJ1-1; 7 bases line up with TRBD1. This CDR3 comprises 12 residues. Germline V lookup: CDR1 SNHLY, CDR2 FYNNEI. The ends lost 5 bases at V and 8 bases at J; junction bases unmatched: 5. The CDR3 loop is CASSYTTGEAFF. CDR3 bases: TGTGCCAGCAGTTATACGACAGGGGAAGCTTTCTTT. The full variable domain, rest sourced from reference TRBV2 and TRBJ1-1, is EPEVTQTPSHQVTQMGQEVILRCVPISNHLYFYWYRQILGQKVEFLVSFYNNEISEKSEIFDDQFSVERPDGSNFTLKIRSTKLEDSAMYFCASSYTTGEAFFGQGTRLTVV.

The chain has TRBV12-3 or TRBV12-4 and TRBJ2-1, with D possibly matching TRBD2 (6 bases). The CDR3 is 12 residues long. Trimming removed 6 bases from V and 10 bases from J, with 13 bases in between. CDR3 sequence reads: CASSPDGGEQFF. CDR3 nucleotides: TGTGCCAGCAGCCCGGACGGAGGGGAGCAGTTCTTC.

The chain joins TRBV30 to TRBJ1-1, with 7 nucleotides matching TRBD1. Germline CDR1 GTSNPN, CDR2 SVGIG (reference sequence). CDR3 length equals 11 residues. J gave up 8 bases and V 5 bases, and 5 bases lay outside the gene matches. The CDR3 DNA sequence: TGTGCCTGGGATAGGACAGGAGAAGCTTTCTTT. This codes for CAWDRTGEAFF.

This rearrangement joins TRBV6-6 to TRBJ2-1, with D perhaps TRBD2 (6 bases). The CDR3 covers 14 residues. Trimming took off 6 bases at V and 7 bases at J, with 16 bases between the two ends. Germline lookup yields CDR1 MNHNY and CDR2 SVGAGI (reference sequence). Here the CDR3 reads CASRTQTRYNEQFF. The CDR3 region has the DNA TGTGCCAGCAGAACCCAGACTAGATATAATGAGCAGTTCTTC.

The chain links TRBV13 to TRBJ1-3; D is perhaps TRBD1 (6 bases). V lost 4 bases to trimming and J lost 4 bases, with 20 bases between them. Germline CDR1 is PRHDT and CDR2 is FYEKMQ (reference sequence). The CDR3 runs to 17 residues. This CDR3 is CASSSGSNRASGNTIYF. In DNA, the CDR3 is TGTGCCAGCAGCTCCGGAAGTAACAGGGCTTCAGGAAACACCATATATTTT.

The chain has TRBV6-5 and TRBJ1-1; D unclear. V was trimmed by 6 bases and J by 5 bases, leaving 13 bases between them. CDR3 length: 13 residues. CDR1 and CDR2 from the germline V gene are MNHEY and SVGAGI. CDR3 amino acids: CASRFGSGTEAFF. DNA of the CDR3: TGTGCCAGCAGGTTTGGGAGTGGGACTGAAGCTTTCTTT.

This clone has a single count. The J gene is TRBJ1-5, the V gene TRBV24-1; 7 bases fit TRBD1. Losses at the gene ends were 6 bases for V and 6 bases for J; bases not matched to a gene: 7. CDR3 length: 14 amino acids. Germline lookup yields CDR1 KGHDR and CDR2 SFDVKD. DNA of the CDR3: TGTGCCACCAGTTTGGAGGGGGCAGGTCAGCCCCAGCATTTT. Translating it yields CATSLEGAGQPQHF.

The chain combines TRBV5-1 with TRBJ2-1; D might be TRBD2 (5 bases). CDR1 is SGHRS, CDR2 YFSETQ, per germline. There are 14 residues in the CDR3. Trimming stripped 0 bases from V and 5 bases from J, with 9 bases between. CDR3 DNA sequence: TGCGCCAGCAGCTTGGTCCCCGGGAACAATGAGCAGTTCTTC. This translates into CASSLVPGNNEQFF.

The chain couples TRBV11-2 to TRBJ2-4; D uncertain. The CDR3 has 12 residues. Germline V CDR1 and CDR2: SGHAT, FQNNGV. Deletions cut 2 bases from V and 11 bases from J, with 10 bases between. The chain's CDR3 is CASSLTRVLQYF. The CDR3 coding sequence is TGTGCCAGCAGCTTAACCCGGGTACTTCAGTACTTC.

The chain combines TRBV7-9 with TRBJ1-6; D is undetermined. Deletions cut 2 bases from V and 7 bases from J, with 9 bases between. There are 14 residues in the CDR3. From germline, CDR1 is SEHNR and CDR2 FQNEAQ (reference sequence). The CDR3 loop reads CASSLSGSNSPLHF. The CDR3 coding sequence is TGTGCCAGCAGCTTATCTGGTAGCAATTCACCCCTCCACTTT.

This clone was picked up one time. The chain is built from TRBV7-9 and TRBJ1-5; D may be TRBD1 (5 bases). Germline-derived CDR1 and CDR2 are SEHNR and FQNEAQ (reference sequence). The V and J ends lost 1 base and 6 bases respectively, with 13 bases between them. The CDR3 is made up of 15 amino acids. Here the CDR3 reads CASSLGGGGTQPQHF. CDR3 nucleotide sequence: TGTGCCAGCAGCTTAGGGGGGGGTGGCACTCAGCCCCAGCATTTT.

V usage is TRBV6-2 or TRBV6-3 and J usage is TRBJ1-5, with D possibly TRBD1 on 5 matching bases. The ends were cut back, 2 bases at V and 4 bases at J, with 9 bases in the middle. Germline V lookup: CDR1 MNHEY, CDR2 SVGEGT. This CDR3 region has 14 residues. CDR3 loop: CASSYGGGNQPQHF. The CDR3 DNA follows: TGTGCCAGCAGTTACGGGGGGGGTAATCAGCCCCAGCATTTT.